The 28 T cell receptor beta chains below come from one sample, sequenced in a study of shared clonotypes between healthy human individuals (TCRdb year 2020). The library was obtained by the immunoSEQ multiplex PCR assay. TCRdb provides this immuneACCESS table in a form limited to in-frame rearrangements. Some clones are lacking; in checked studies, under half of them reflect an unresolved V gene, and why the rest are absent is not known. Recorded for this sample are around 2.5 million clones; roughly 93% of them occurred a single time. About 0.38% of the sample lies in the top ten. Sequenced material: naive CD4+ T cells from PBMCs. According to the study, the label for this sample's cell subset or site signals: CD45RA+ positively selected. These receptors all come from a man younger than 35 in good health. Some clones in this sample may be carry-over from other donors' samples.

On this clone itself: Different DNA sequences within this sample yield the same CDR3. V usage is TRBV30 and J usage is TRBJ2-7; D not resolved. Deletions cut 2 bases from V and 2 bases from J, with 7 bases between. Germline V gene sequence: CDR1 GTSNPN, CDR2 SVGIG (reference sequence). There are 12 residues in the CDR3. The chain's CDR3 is CAWSLGAYEQYF. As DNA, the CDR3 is TGTGCCTGGAGTCTTGGAGCCTACGAGCAGTACTTC.

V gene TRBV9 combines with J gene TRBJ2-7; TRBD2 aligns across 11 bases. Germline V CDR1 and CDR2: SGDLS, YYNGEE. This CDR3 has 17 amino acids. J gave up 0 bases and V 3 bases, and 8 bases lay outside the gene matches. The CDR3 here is CASSAGGTSGYSYEQYF. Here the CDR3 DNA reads TGTGCCAGCAGCGCTGGCGGGACTAGCGGATACTCCTACGAGCAGTACTTC.

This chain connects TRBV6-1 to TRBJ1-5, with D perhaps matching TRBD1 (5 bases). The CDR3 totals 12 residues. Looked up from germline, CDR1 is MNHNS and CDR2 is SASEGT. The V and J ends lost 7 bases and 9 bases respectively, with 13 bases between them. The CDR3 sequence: CASKGTSRPQHF. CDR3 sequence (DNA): TGTGCCAGCAAAGGGACGTCCCGGCCCCAGCATTTT.

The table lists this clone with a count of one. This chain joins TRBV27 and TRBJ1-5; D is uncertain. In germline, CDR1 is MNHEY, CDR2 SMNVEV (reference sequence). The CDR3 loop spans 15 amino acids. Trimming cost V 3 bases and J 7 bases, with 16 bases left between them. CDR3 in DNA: TGTGCCAGCAGTTTTAGCCGTTCCAGCAGACAGCCCCAGCATTTT. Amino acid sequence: CASSFSRSSRQPQHF.

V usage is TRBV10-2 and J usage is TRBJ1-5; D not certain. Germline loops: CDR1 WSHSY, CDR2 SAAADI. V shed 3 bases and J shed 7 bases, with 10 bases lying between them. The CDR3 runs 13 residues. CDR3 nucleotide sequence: TGCGCCAGCAGTGACGGGGTCGGCCAGCCCCAGCATTTT. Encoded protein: CASSDGVGQPQHF.

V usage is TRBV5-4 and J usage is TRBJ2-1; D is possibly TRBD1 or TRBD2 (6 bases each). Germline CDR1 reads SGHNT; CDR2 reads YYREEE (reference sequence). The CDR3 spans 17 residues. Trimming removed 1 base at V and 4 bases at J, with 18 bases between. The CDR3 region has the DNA TGTGCCAGCAGCTTGAGGGGGGCCCAAAGCCCTTACAATGAGCAGTTCTTC. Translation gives CASSLRGAQSPYNEQFF.

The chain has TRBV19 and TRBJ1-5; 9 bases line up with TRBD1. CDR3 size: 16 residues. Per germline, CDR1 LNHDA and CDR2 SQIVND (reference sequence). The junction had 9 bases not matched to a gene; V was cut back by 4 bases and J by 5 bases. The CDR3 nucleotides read TGTGCCAGTAGTACTGTGGACAGGGGAAGTGATCAGCCCCAGCATTTT. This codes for CASSTVDRGSDQPQHF.

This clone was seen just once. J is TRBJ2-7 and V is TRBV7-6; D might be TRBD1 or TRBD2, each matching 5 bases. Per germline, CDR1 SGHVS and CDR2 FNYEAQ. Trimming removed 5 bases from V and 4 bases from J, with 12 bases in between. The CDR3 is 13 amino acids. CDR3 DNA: TGTGCCAGCAGCCCTAGGTGGGGGTACGAGCAGTACTTC. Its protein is CASSPRWGYEQYF. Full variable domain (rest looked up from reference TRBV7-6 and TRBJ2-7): GAGVSQSPRYKVTKRGQDVALRCDPISGHVSLYWYRQALGQGPEFLTYFNYEAQQDKSGLPNDRFSAERPEGSISTLTIQRTEQRDSAMYRCASSPRWGYEQYFGPGTRLTVT.

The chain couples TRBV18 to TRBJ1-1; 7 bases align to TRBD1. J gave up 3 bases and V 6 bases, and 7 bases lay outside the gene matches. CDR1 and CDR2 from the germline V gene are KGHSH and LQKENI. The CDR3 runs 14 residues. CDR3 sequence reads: CASSNTGADTEAFF. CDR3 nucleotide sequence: TGTGCCAGCTCCAATACAGGGGCAGACACTGAAGCTTTCTTT.

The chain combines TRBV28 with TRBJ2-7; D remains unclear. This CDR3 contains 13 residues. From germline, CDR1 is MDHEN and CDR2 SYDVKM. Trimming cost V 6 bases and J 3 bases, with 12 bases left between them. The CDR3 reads CASREQALYEQYF. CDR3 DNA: TGTGCCAGCAGGGAACAAGCGCTCTACGAGCAGTACTTC.

CDR3 sequence: CASSQDQGGSYEQYF. The CDR3 bases are TGTGCCAGCAGCCAAGATCAGGGCGGATCCTACGAGCAGTACTTC. The gene calls are TRBV4-2 and TRBJ2-7; tentatively, D is TRBD1 (5 bases). The CDR3 totals 15 residues. In germline, CDR1 is LGHNA, CDR2 YNFKEQ. V lost 0 bases and J 1 base, leaving 10 bases between the germline ends.

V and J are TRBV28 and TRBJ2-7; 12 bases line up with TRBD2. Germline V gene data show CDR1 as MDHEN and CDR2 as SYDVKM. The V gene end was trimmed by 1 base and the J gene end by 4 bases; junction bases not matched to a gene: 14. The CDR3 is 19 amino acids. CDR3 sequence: CASSLSLAATSGRVYEQYF. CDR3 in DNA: TGTGCCAGCAGTTTATCCTTGGCCGCGACTAGCGGGAGAGTGTACGAGCAGTACTTC.

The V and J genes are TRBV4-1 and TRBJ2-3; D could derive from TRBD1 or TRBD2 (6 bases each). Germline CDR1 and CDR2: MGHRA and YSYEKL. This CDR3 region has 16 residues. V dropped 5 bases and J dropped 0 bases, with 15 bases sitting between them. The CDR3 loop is CASSTTGGGSTDTQYF. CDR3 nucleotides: TGCGCCAGCAGCACTACCGGAGGGGGTAGCACAGATACGCAGTATTTT.

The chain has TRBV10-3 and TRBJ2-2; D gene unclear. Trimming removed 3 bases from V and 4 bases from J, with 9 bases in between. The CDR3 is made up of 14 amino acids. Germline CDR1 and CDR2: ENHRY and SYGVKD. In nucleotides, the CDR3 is TGTGCCATCAGTGAACACCAGGCCACCGGGGAGCTGTTTTTT. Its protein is CAISEHQATGELFF.

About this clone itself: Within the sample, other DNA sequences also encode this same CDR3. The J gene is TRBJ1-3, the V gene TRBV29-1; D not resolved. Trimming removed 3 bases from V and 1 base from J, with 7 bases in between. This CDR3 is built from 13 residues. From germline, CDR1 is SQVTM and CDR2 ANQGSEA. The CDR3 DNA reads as TGCAGCGTTGAGGAAGATTCTGGAAACACCATATATTTT. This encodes CSVEEDSGNTIYF. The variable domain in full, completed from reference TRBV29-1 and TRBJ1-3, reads SAVISQKPSRDICQRGTSLTIQCQVDSQVTMMFWYRQQPGQSLTLIATANQGSEATYESGFVIDKFPISRPNLTFSTLTVSNMSPEDSSIYLCSVEEDSGNTIYFGEGSWLTVV.

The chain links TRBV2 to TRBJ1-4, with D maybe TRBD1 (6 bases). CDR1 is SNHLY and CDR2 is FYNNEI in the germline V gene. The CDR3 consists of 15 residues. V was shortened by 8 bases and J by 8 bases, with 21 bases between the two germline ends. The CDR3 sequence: CASVTRGRDWEKLFF. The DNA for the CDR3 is TGTGCCAGCGTTACCAGGGGACGGGATTGGGAAAAACTGTTTTTT.

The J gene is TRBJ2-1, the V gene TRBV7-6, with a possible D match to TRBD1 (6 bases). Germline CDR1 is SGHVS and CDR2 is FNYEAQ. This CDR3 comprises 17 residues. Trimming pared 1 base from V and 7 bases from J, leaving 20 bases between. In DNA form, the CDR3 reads TGTGCCAGCAGCTTAGGGCTTCGCGGTGCCAGGGGAAATGAGCAGTTCTTC. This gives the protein CASSLGLRGARGNEQFF.

For the CDR3, the DNA is TGTGCCAGCAGTACGGATCGCACAGATACGCAGTATTTT. It specifies CASSTDRTDTQYF. The chain has TRBV27 and TRBJ2-3; D is undetermined. Trimming shortened V by 5 bases and J by 1 base, and 7 bases separated the two germline ends. This CDR3 is built from 13 residues. Looked up from germline, CDR1 is MNHEY and CDR2 is SMNVEV (reference sequence).

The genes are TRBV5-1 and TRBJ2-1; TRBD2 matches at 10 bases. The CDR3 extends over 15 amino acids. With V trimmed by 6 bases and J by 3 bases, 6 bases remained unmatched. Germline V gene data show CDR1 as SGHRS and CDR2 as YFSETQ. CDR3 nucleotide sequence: TGCGCCAGCAAACCCGCTAGCGGGAGCTACAATGAGCAGTTCTTC. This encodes CASKPASGSYNEQFF.

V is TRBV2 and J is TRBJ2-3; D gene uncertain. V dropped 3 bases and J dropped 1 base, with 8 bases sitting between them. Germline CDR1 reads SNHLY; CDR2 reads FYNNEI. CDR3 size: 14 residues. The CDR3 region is CASSDELGTDTQYF. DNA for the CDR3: TGTGCCAGCAGTGATGAGTTAGGCACAGATACGCAGTATTTT.

The CDR3 DNA follows: TGTGCCAGCAGTGACTATGGGGACCCCTATTCCGGGGAGCTGTTTTTT. This gives the protein CASSDYGDPYSGELFF. The chain employs TRBV6-4 and TRBJ2-2, with D perhaps given as TRBD1 or TRBD2 (5 bases each). Per the germline V gene, CDR1 is MRHNA and CDR2 is SNTAGT. V lost 1 base to trimming and J lost 6 bases, with 15 bases between them. The CDR3 totals 16 residues.

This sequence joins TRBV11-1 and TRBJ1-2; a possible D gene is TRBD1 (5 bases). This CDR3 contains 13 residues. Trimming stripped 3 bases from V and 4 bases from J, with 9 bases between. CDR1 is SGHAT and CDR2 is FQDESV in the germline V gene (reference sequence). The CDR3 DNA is TGTGCCAGCAGCTTCAGGGCCAGCTATGGCTACACCTTC. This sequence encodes CASSFRASYGYTF.

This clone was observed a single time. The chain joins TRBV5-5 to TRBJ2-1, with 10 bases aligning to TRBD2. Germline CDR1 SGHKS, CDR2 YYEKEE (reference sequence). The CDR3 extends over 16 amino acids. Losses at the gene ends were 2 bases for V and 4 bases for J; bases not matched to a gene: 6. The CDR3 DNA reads TGTGCCAGCAGCTTTCTAGCGGGAGAGCTATACAATGAGCAGTTCTTC. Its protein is CASSFLAGELYNEQFF.

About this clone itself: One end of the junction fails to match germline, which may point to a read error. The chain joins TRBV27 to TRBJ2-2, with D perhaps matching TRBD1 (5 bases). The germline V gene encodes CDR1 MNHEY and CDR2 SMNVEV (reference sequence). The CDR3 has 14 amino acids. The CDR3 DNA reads TGTGCCAGCAGTTTAGGCAGGGCGTCCGGTGAGCTGTTTTTT. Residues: CASSLGRASGELFF.

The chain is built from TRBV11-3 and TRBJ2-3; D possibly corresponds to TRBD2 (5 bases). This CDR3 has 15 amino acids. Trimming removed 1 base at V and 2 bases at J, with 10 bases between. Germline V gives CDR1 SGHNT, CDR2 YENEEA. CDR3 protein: CASSLGSSPTDTQYF. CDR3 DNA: TGTGCCAGCAGCTTAGGGTCTAGCCCCACAGATACGCAGTATTTT.

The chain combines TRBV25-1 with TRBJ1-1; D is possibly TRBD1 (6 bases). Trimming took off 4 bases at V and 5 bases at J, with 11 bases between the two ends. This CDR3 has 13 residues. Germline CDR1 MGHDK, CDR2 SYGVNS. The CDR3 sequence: CASSVGARTEAFF. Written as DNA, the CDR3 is TGTGCCAGCAGTGTGGGGGCGCGGACTGAAGCTTTCTTT.

The CDR3 DNA is TGTGCCAGCAGTGAACCGCTTAACCCGGGACTAGCGGGAGGGCCGCGAGTCCTCGGGGAGCTGTTTTTT. It yields the protein CASSEPLNPGLAGGPRVLGELFF. V is TRBV6-1 and J is TRBJ2-2; 16 bases map to TRBD2. Germline-derived CDR1 and CDR2 are MNHNS and SASEGT. The ends lost 2 bases at V and 7 bases at J; junction bases unmatched: 22. The CDR3 extends over 23 amino acids.

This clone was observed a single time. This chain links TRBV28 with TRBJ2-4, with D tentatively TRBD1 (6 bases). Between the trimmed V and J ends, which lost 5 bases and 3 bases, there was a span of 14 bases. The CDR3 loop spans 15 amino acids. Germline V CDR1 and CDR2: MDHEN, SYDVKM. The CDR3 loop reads CASSRLEGGKNIQYF. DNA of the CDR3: TGTGCCAGCAGTCGCTTGGAAGGGGGCAAAAACATTCAGTACTTC.